The 31 T cell receptor beta chains given below trace back to one sample, sequenced in a study of post-analysis software for immune sequencing data. Regarding the study as a whole: Higher frequency in patients than in controls was seen for five TRBV segments, with TRBV5-6, TRBV5-1 and TRBV20-1 among them.

Their antigens remain unidentified. Prepared TCR beta cDNA libraries contained unique molecular identifiers. Each CDR3 protein gets one entry after TCRdb re-called the PCR reads with MiXCR. The sample holds hundreds of thousands of distinct CDR3 sequences; about 32% are singletons and the top ten take around 0.6%. The material sequenced was blood. The receptors derive from a girl aged 10 to 17 with multiple sclerosis.

This clonotype has only a few counts. The rearrangement links TRBV28 to TRBJ2-1; 9 nucleotides match TRBD2. The J segment lost 2 bases and the V segment lost 4 bases, leaving 9 bases of the junction unmatched. CDR3 length: 17 amino acids. CDR1 MDHEN and CDR2 SYDVKM come from the germline V gene. The CDR3 DNA reads as TGTGCCAGCAGTTCGACTTCTAGCGGGACGGCCTACAATGAGCAGTTCTTC. It yields the protein CASSSTSSGTAYNEQFF.

The table lists this clonotype with many counts. This chain uses TRBV20-1 with TRBJ2-4, with D perhaps matching TRBD2 (6 bases). The germline CDR1 and CDR2 sequences are DFQATT and SNEGSKA (reference sequence). The CDR3 totals 16 residues. With 4 bases removed from V and 0 bases from J, the gap between germline ends came to 16 bases. CDR3 sequence (DNA): TGCAGTGCTATCCGGGGCGGGACCTTAGCCAAAAACATTCAGTACTTC. Translated, it gives CSAIRGGTLAKNIQYF.

This clonotype was seen more than once but under ten times. The chain links TRBV27 to TRBJ1-5; 7 nucleotides align to TRBD1. CDR1 is MNHEY and CDR2 is SMNVEV in the germline V gene (reference sequence). The CDR3 covers 15 residues. V lost 5 bases, J lost 6 bases, and 10 bases stayed unmatched. The CDR3 nucleotides are TGTGCCAGCAGTCCCCTCGGCAGGGGGGGTCAGCCCCAGCATTTT. This codes for CASSPLGRGGQPQHF.

The genes are TRBV7-8 and TRBJ1-5, with TRBD1 matching 7 bases. J lost 5 bases, V lost 5 bases, and 9 bases had no gene match. This CDR3 comprises 15 residues. From germline, CDR1 is SGHVS and CDR2 FQNEAQ. The CDR3 coding sequence is TGTGCCAGCAGCCAGGGGGGGCGGCCTGATCAGCCCCAGCATTTT. It codes for CASSQGGRPDQPQHF. The complete variable domain, with remaining parts taken from reference TRBV7-8 and TRBJ1-5, reads GAGVSQSPRYKVAKRGQDVALRCDPISGHVSLFWYQQALGQGPEFLTYFQNEAQLDKSGLPSDRFFAERPEGSVSTLKIQRTQQEDSAVYLCASSQGGRPDQPQHFGDGTRLSIL.

This clonotype has just a few counts. The chain joins TRBV20-1 to TRBJ2-1; D is undetermined. V lost 1 base, J lost 5 bases, and 15 bases lay in between. This CDR3 has 15 residues. CDR1 is DFQATT, CDR2 SNEGSKA, per germline (reference sequence). This chain's CDR3 is CSARVIPALNNEQFF. The DNA of the CDR3 is TGCAGTGCTAGAGTGATCCCAGCCCTGAACAATGAGCAGTTCTTC.

This rearrangement joins TRBV9 to TRBJ2-3, with D possibly being TRBD1 or TRBD2 (5 bases each). The germline V gene encodes CDR1 SGDLS and CDR2 YYNGEE. The CDR3 has 17 residues. Trimming removed 0 bases at V and 2 bases at J, with 16 bases between. The CDR3 is CASSVAGTALYTDTQYF. The CDR3 DNA sequence: TGTGCCAGCAGCGTAGCCGGGACGGCCCTTTACACAGATACGCAGTATTTT.

This chain uses TRBV7-2 with TRBJ1-1; unclear D gene. The CDR3 length is 12 residues. The V gene's germline CDR1 is SGHTA and CDR2 FQGNSA. V was pared by 4 bases and J by 5 bases, with 8 bases between. CDR3 sequence (DNA): TGTGCCAGCAGCTCTCTGAGGACTGAAGCTTTCTTT. This sequence encodes CASSSLRTEAFF.

The chain combines TRBV7-9 with TRBJ2-1; no firm D call. The CDR3 length is 13 residues. Trimming took off 5 bases at V and 8 bases at J, with 13 bases between the two ends. Germline V gene data show CDR1 as SEHNR and CDR2 as FQNEAQ (reference sequence). In DNA, the CDR3 is TGTGCCAGCAGCGAAGTGAATTTCGATGAGCAGTTCTTC. It encodes CASSEVNFDEQFF.

There are a few counts of this clonotype. This chain joins TRBV4-3 and TRBJ2-4, with 8 positions matching TRBD1. With 0 bases clipped from V and 5 bases from J, the junction kept 18 bases outside the gene matches. The CDR3 loop spans 20 amino acids. Germline V gene lookup returns CDR1 LGHNA and CDR2 YSLEER. CDR3 DNA sequence: TGCGCCAGCAGCCAAGATAGGGCTTCGGGGGCAGGGGGCAAGGAAAACATTCAGTACTTC. Protein sequence: CASSQDRASGAGGKENIQYF.

This rearrangement joins TRBV18 to TRBJ1-1, with D tentatively TRBD1 (5 bases). The CDR3 is 13 amino acids. Looked up from germline, CDR1 is KGHSH and CDR2 is LQKENI. Between the trimmed V and J ends, which lost 4 bases and 6 bases, there was a span of 12 bases. In nucleotides, the CDR3 is TGTGCCAGCTCACTGACCGGGACCTCTGAAGCTTTCTTT. This gives the protein CASSLTGTSEAFF.

This chain links TRBV7-2 with TRBJ1-2, with 10 nucleotides matching TRBD1. Trimming took 0 bases from V and 2 from J; bases not matched to a gene: 0. The CDR3 length is 15 residues. Per the germline V gene, CDR1 is SGHTA and CDR2 is FQGNSA. In nucleotides, the CDR3 is TGTGCCAGCAGCTTAGCGGGACAGGGGAACTATGGCTACACCTTC. Amino acid sequence: CASSLAGQGNYGYTF.

Concerning this clonotype: This may come from a read error, since a much larger clone is one base off. This chain links TRBV25-1 with TRBJ2-1; D call uncertain. Germline V gives CDR1 MGHDK, CDR2 SYGVNS. The CDR3 covers 15 residues. Written as DNA, the CDR3 is TGTGCCAGCAGTGATGTGGGTACGGAGTACAGTGAGCAGTTCTTC. Its protein product is CASSDVGTEYSEQFF.

As regards this clonotype: Mismatch with germline at one junction end may stem from a read error. This chain joins TRBV25-1 and TRBJ2-7; 8 bases agree with TRBD1. Judging by the DNA end, TRBJ2-5 fits better; the J call may be wrong. The CDR3 is 15 amino acids. Germline V gives CDR1 MGHDK, CDR2 SYGVNS. DNA for the CDR3: TGTACCAGCAGTTCCCAGGGACAGGACGGAGAGACCCAGTACTTC. Protein product: CTSSSQGQDGETQYF.

This clonotype was detected a few times. The chain employs TRBV4-2 and TRBJ2-1; 15 bases are a match to TRBD2. V gave up 2 bases and J gave up 0 bases; unmatched junction bases: 11. The CDR3 covers 21 residues. CDR1 LGHNA and CDR2 YNFKEQ come from the germline V gene. This chain's CDR3 is CASSQQPGLAGGSSSYNEQFF. In DNA, the CDR3 is TGTGCCAGCAGCCAACAACCGGGACTAGCGGGAGGATCGAGCTCCTACAATGAGCAGTTCTTC.

This chain uses TRBV29-1 with TRBJ2-4, with D unresolved. This CDR3 region has 12 residues. V was trimmed by 1 base and J by 10 bases, leaving 11 bases between them. Germline V gene sequence: CDR1 SQVTM, CDR2 ANQGSEA. CDR3 coding DNA: TGCAGCGTTGAAGTGCACAGCAGAATTCAGTACTTC. Protein sequence: CSVEVHSRIQYF.

The chain joins TRBV29-1 to TRBJ2-1; a possible D gene is TRBD2 (6 bases). V was trimmed by 6 bases and J by 6 bases, leaving 12 bases between them. The CDR3 extends over 12 amino acids. Germline CDR1 reads SQVTM; CDR2 reads ANQGSEA. The CDR3 spells CSVGGVINEQFF. The CDR3 DNA is TGCAGCGTCGGCGGGGTGATCAATGAGCAGTTCTTC.

The chain combines TRBV7-2 with TRBJ2-7, with TRBD2 identical over 9 bases. The CDR3 consists of 15 residues. With V trimmed by 3 bases and J by 10 bases, 13 bases remained unmatched. Germline lookup yields CDR1 SGHTA and CDR2 FQGNSA. In DNA form, the CDR3 reads TGTGCCAGCAGCTTTCGCCGTGGACTAGCGAGGGCCCAGTACTTC. Translation: CASSFRRGLARAQYF.

This clonotype came up a few times. The chain combines TRBV18 with TRBJ2-2, with a weak D call TRBD2 (5 bases). Germline CDR1 reads KGHSH; CDR2 reads LQKENI. V was shortened by 3 bases and J by 0 bases, with 11 bases between the two germline ends. There are 16 residues in the CDR3. CDR3 sequence (DNA): TGTGCCAGCTCACCGAGGGAAGGCGCGAACACCGGGGAGCTGTTTTTT. Its protein is CASSPREGANTGELFF.

In its sample, this clonotype was seen a few times. The CDR3 sequence is CAISDPGAGVNQETQYF. DNA for the CDR3: TGTGCCATCAGTGACCCCGGGGCGGGAGTCAATCAAGAGACCCAGTACTTC. The chain combines TRBV10-3 with TRBJ2-5; 7 bases are shared with TRBD2. The J segment lost 2 bases and the V segment lost 3 bases, leaving 12 bases of the junction unmatched. CDR3 length: 17 amino acids. CDR1 and CDR2 (germline): ENHRY, SYGVKD.

This clonotype was seen only a few times. The gene calls are TRBV20-1 and TRBJ1-5, with D possibly matching TRBD1 (6 bases). The germline V and J ends were trimmed by 2 bases and 3 bases, with 17 bases remaining between them. CDR1 DFQATT and CDR2 SNEGSKA come from the germline V gene (reference sequence). This CDR3 contains 16 residues. The CDR3 sequence is CSARNSPGDNNQPQHF. CDR3 nucleotide sequence: TGCAGTGCTAGAAACTCACCAGGGGACAACAATCAGCCCCAGCATTTT.

This clonotype was counted once. At one end, the junction sequence differs from germline, possibly due to a read error. The rearrangement links TRBV6-1 to TRBJ2-7; 10 bases map to TRBD2. Looked up from germline, CDR1 is MNHNS and CDR2 is SASEGT. The CDR3 runs to 14 residues. Here the CDR3 DNA reads TGTGCCCGCAGTGGACTAGCGGCCCTCTACGAGCAGTACTTC. This gives the protein CARSGLAALYEQYF.

This clonotype was recorded at least ten times. This sequence joins TRBV4-3 and TRBJ1-6; D is possibly TRBD1 (5 bases). In germline, CDR1 is LGHNA, CDR2 YSLEER. V lost 3 bases to trimming and J lost 0 bases, with 15 bases between them. The CDR3 spans 18 residues. CDR3 sequence (DNA): TGCGCCAGCAGCCAGAAGGGACGGGAGAGCTCCTATAATTCACCCCTCCACTTT. Its translation: CASSQKGRESSYNSPLHF.

This clonotype was counted between two and nine times. The chain links TRBV20-1 to TRBJ1-2; D gene uncertain. Trimming took off 6 bases at V and 4 bases at J, with 15 bases between the two ends. The CDR3 is 13 amino acids. Per the germline V gene, CDR1 is DFQATT and CDR2 is SNEGSKA (reference sequence). Written as DNA, the CDR3 is TGCAGTGCCCCCACACAACCCCCCTATGGCTACACCTTC. It encodes CSAPTQPPYGYTF.

Comment on this clonotype: The junction and the germline gene differ at one end; a read error may be behind it. This chain links TRBV9 with TRBJ2-1, with no clear D. In germline, CDR1 is SGDLS, CDR2 YYNGEE. The CDR3 totals 12 residues. The CDR3 bases are TGTGCCGGCAGCGCGGTTGTCCATGAGCAGTTCTTC. Its protein is CAGSAVVHEQFF.

V is TRBV4-1 and J is TRBJ2-1; D might be TRBD1 or TRBD2, each matching 6 bases. This CDR3 contains 17 residues. V was pared by 3 bases and J by 4 bases, with 19 bases between. The germline V gene encodes CDR1 MGHRA and CDR2 YSYEKL. CDR3 sequence: CASSHLVEGGKYNEQFF. The CDR3 coding sequence is TGCGCCAGCAGCCATCTCGTGGAGGGGGGAAAATACAATGAGCAGTTCTTC.

The chain has TRBV27 and TRBJ2-7, with TRBD2 as a possible D gene (5 bases). From germline, CDR1 is MNHEY and CDR2 SMNVEV (reference sequence). Trimming left V 5 bases short and J 6 bases short, with 11 bases between. The CDR3 totals 12 residues. CDR3 DNA sequence: TGTGCCAGCAGTGGGAGCCCCCTCGAGCAGTACTTC. This encodes CASSGSPLEQYF.

This sequence joins TRBV11-1 and TRBJ2-2; D may be TRBD1 or TRBD2 (5 bases each). The germline CDR1 and CDR2 sequences are SGHAT and FQDESV (reference sequence). Trimming removed 4 bases from V and 4 bases from J, with 13 bases in between. The CDR3 extends over 15 amino acids. CDR3 coding DNA: TGTGCCAGCAGCTCCGGGACCCGGGCCACCGGGGAGCTGTTTTTT. Residues: CASSSGTRATGELFF.

This clonotype was counted ten times or more. The chain couples TRBV6-1 to TRBJ2-1; D gene unclear. V shed 5 bases and J shed 0 bases, with 11 bases lying between them. The CDR3 is made up of 15 amino acids. Germline loops: CDR1 MNHNS, CDR2 SASEGT. CDR3 nucleotides: TGTGCCAGCAGTCGAGACGGTAGCTCCTACAATGAGCAGTTCTTC. Amino acid sequence: CASSRDGSSYNEQFF.

The chain couples TRBV7-2 to TRBJ2-3, with 8 bases aligning to TRBD2. V lost 5 bases and J lost 2; bases outside the gene matches: 9. The CDR3 runs 16 residues. Germline values: CDR1 SGHTA, CDR2 FQGNSA. CDR3 sequence (DNA): TGTGCCAGCAGCACCAGACGAGCGGGAGTCACAGATACGCAGTATTTT. Its protein is CASSTRRAGVTDTQYF.

This CDR3 reads CASSLDSRGDDTQYF. As DNA, the CDR3 is TGCGCCAGCAGCTTGGACTCGCGGGGGGACGATACGCAGTATTTT. This rearrangement joins TRBV5-1 to TRBJ2-3; 8 nucleotides match TRBD2. The germline V gene encodes CDR1 SGHRS and CDR2 YFSETQ. This CDR3 has 15 residues. The J segment lost 6 bases and the V segment lost 0 bases, leaving 6 bases of the junction unmatched.

This clonotype was picked up a small number of times. V usage is TRBV7-9 and J usage is TRBJ2-3; no clear D. The V and J ends lost 1 base and 1 base respectively, with 12 bases between them. This CDR3 comprises 16 residues. Germline CDR1 is SEHNR and CDR2 is FQNEAQ (reference sequence). This CDR3 reads CASSLGAHPGTDTQYF. The CDR3 DNA sequence: TGTGCCAGCAGCTTAGGGGCTCACCCTGGCACAGATACGCAGTATTTT.